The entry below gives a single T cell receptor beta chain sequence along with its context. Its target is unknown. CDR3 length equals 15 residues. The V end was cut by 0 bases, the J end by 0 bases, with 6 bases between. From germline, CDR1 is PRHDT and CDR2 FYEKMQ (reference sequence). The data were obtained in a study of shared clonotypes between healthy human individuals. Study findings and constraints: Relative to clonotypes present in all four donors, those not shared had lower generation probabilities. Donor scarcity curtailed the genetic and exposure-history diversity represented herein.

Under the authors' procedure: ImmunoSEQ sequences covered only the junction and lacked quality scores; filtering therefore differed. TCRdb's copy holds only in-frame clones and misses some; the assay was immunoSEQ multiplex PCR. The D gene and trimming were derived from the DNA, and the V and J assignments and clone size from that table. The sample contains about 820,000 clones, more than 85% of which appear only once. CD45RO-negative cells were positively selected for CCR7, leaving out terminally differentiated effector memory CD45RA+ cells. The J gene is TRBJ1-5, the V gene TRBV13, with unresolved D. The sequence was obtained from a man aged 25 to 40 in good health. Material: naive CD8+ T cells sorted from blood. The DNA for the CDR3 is TGTGCCAGCAGCTTAGGTTCGGATAGCAATCAGCCCCAGCATTTT. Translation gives CASSLGSDSNQPQHF.